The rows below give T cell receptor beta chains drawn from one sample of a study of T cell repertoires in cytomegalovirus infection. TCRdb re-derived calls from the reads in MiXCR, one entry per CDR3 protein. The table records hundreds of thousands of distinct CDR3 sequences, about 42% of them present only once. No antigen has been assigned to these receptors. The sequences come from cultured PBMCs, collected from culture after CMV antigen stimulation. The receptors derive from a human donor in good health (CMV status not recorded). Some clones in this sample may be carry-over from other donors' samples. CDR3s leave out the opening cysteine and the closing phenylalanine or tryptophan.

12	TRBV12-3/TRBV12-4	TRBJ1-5	ASSTRQGLQPQH
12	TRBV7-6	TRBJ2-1	ASSFSPGEGEQF
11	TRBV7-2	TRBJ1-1	ASSVQGQAEAF
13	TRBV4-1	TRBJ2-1	ASSQVSGGYNEQF
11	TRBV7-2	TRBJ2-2	ASRRGRSGELF
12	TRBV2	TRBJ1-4	ASSVGQGREKLF
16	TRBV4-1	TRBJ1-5	ASSQAGGDGYGNQPQH
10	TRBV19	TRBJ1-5	ASSLGWQPQH
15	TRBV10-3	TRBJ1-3	AISESRDRQSGNTIY
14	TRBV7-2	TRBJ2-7	ASSPRLSGRAAEQY
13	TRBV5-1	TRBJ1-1	ASSLIAGENTEAF
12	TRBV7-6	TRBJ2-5	ASSPPVGLETQY
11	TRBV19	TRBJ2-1	ASSMKGWNEQF
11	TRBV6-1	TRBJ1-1	ASSGGEGREAF
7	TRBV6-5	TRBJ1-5	ASCQPQH
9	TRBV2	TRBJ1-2	ASKEEGGYT
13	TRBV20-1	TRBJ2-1	SARVGRGAYNEQF
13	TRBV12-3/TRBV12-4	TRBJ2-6	ASSFVGTGANVLT
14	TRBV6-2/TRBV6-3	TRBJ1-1	ASSLGQGRSNTEAF
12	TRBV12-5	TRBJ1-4	ASGFGDGREKLF
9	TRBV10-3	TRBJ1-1	ATLGNTEAF
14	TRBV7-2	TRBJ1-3	ASSPQQPSSGNTIY
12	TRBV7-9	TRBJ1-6	ASSLASYNSPLH
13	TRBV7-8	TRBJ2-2	ASSKTSGSPGELF
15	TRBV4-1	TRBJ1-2	ASSQDPLAGANYGYT
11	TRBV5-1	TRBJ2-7	ASRPGLAYEQY
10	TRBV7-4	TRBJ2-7	ASSPHGNEQY
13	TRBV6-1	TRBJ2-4	ASSARDSLADIQY
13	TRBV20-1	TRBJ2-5	SASGTTIPFGTQY
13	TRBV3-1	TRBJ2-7	ASSQGLAGVYEQY
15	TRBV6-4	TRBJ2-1	ASSDLGGTRAYNEQF
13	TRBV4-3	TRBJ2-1	ASSQDTGVVGEQF
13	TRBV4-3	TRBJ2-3	ASSQTVERADTQY
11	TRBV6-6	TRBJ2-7	ASSSGGGDEQY
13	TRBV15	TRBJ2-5	ATSRRTSGWETQY
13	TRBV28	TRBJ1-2	ASSETGTINYGYT
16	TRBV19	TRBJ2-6	ASSMFQGVKAGANVLT
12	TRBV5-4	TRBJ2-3	ASGVAGGSDTQY
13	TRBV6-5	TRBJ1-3	ASSYGLTSGNTIY
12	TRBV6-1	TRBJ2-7	ASSVQGVGYEQY
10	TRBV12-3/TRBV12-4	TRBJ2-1	ASSSTGPRRF
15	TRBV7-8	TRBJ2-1	ASSPNGPLNIYNEQF
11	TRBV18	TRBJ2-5	ASSPGFRETQY